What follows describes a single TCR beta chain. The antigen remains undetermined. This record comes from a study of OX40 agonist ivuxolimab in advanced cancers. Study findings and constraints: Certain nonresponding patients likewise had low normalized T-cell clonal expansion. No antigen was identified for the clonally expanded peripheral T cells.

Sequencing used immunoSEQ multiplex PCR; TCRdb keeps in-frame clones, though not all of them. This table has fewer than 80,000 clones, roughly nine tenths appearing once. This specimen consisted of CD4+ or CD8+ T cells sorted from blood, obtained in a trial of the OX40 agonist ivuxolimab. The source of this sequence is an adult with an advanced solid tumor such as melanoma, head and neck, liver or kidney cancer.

Here the CDR3 DNA reads TGTGCCAGCAGTGGAGGGACAGGGTTAAACACTGAAGCTTTCTTT. This codes for CASSGGTGLNTEAFF. The rearrangement links TRBV28 to TRBJ1-1, with 9 bases fitting TRBD1. V lost 5 bases and J lost 2; bases outside the gene matches: 6. The germline CDR1 and CDR2 sequences are MDHEN and SYDVKM. This CDR3 has 15 amino acids.